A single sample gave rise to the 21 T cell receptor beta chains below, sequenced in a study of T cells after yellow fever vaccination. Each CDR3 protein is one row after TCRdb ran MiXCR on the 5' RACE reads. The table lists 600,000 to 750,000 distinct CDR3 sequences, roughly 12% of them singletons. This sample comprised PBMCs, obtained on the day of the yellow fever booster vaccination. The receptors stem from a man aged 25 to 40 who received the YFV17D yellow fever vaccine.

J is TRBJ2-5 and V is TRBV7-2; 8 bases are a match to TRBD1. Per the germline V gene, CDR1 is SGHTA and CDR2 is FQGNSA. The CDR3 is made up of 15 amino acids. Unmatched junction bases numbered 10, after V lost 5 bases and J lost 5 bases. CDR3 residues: CASSPRQGSGETQYF. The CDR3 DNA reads TGTGCCAGCAGCCCAAGACAGGGGTCCGGGGAGACCCAGTACTTC.

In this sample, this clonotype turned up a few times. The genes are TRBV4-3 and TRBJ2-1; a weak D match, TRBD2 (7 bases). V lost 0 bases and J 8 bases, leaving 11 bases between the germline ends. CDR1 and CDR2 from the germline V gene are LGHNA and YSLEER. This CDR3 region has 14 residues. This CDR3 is CASSQDWGGYEQFF. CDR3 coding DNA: TGCGCCAGCAGCCAAGATTGGGGGGGCTATGAGCAGTTCTTC.

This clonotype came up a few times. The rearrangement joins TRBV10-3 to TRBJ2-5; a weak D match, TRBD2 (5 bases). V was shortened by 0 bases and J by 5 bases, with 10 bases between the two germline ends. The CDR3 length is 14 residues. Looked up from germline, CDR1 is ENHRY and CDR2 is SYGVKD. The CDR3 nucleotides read TGTGCCATCAGTGAGTCGAGGGTAGCTGAGACCCAGTACTTC. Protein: CAISESRVAETQYF.

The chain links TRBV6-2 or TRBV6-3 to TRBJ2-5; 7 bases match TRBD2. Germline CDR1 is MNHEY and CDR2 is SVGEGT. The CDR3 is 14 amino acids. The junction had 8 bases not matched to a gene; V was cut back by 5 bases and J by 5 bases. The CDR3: CASSRRERWETQYF. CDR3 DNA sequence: TGTGCCAGCAGTAGGCGGGAGAGGTGGGAGACCCAGTACTTC.

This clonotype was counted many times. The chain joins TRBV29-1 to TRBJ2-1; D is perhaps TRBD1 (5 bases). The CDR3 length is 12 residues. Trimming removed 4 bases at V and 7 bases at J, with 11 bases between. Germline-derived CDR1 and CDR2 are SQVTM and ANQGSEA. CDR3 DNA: TGCAGCGTTGTGAGGACACTTAATGAGCAGTTCTTC. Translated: CSVVRTLNEQFF.

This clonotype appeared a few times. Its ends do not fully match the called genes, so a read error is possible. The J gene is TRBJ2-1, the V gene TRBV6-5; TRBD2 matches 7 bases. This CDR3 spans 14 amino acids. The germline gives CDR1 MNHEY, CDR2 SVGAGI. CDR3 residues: CASTYNSGNVEQFF. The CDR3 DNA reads TGTGCCAGCACTTACAACAGCGGGAATGTTGAGCAGTTCTTC.

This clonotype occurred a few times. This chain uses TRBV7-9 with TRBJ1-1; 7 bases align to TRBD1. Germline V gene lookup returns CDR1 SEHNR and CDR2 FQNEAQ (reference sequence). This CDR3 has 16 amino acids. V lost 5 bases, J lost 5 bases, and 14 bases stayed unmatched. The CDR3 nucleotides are TGTGCCAGCAGCCCCCGGGGTGTACAGGGGAGGACTGAAGCTTTCTTT. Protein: CASSPRGVQGRTEAFF.

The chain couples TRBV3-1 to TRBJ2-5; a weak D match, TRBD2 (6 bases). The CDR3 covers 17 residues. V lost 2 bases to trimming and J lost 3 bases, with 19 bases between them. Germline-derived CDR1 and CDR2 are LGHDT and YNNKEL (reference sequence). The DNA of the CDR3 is TGTGCCAGCAGCCAATTATTCGGCGGGAAAGTGGAAGAGACCCAGTACTTC. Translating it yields CASSQLFGGKVEETQYF.

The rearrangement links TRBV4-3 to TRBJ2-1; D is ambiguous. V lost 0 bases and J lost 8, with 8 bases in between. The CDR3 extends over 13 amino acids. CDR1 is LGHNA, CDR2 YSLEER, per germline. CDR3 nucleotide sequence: TGCGCCAGCAGCCAAGAAGCATATGATGAGCAGTTCTTC. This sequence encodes CASSQEAYDEQFF.

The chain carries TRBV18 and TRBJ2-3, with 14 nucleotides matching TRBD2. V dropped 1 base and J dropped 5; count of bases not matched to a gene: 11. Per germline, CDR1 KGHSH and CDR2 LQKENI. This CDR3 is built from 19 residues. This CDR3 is CASSPLFTGTSGSRDTQYF. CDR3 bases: TGTGCCAGCTCACCACTTTTCACCGGGACTAGCGGGAGTAGAGATACGCAGTATTTT.

CDR3 nucleotides: TGTGCCAGCTCACCGGCGAGCGGGAGCGGGAATGAGCAGTTCTTC. Its translation is CASSPASGSGNEQFF. The J gene is TRBJ2-1, the V gene TRBV18, with 8 bases identical to TRBD2. CDR3 length equals 15 residues. Germline V gives CDR1 KGHSH, CDR2 LQKENI. J was trimmed by 7 bases and V by 3 bases; bases with no gene match: 8.

CDR3 protein: CASSTGRATDTQYF. CDR3 in DNA: TGCGCCAGCAGCACCGGGAGGGCTACAGATACGCAGTATTTT. The chain has TRBV5-1 and TRBJ2-3; TRBD2 matches 8 bases. This CDR3 region has 14 residues. The germline V gene has CDR1 SGHRS and CDR2 YFSETQ. The V gene end was trimmed by 4 bases and the J gene end by 3 bases; junction bases not matched to a gene: 4.

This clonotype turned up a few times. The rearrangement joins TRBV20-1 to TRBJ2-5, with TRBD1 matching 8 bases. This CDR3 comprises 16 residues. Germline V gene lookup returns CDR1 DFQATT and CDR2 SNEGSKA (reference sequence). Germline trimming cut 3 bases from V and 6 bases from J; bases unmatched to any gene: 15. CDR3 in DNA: TGCAGTGCTAGCCCACCCGGACAGGGATGGATGAAGACCCAGTACTTC. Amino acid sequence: CSASPPGQGWMKTQYF.

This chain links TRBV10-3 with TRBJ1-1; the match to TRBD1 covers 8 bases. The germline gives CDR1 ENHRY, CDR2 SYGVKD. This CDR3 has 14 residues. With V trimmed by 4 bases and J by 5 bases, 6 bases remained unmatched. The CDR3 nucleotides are TGTGCCATCAGTGGGGCCAGGGGGCTTACTGAAGCTTTCTTT. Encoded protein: CAISGARGLTEAFF.

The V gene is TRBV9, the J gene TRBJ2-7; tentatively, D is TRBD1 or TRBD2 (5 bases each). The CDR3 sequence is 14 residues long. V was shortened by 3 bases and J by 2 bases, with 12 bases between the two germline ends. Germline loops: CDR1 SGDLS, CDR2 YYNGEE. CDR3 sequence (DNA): TGTGCCAGCAGCGAGACGGGACGAACCTACGAGCAGTACTTC. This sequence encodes CASSETGRTYEQYF.

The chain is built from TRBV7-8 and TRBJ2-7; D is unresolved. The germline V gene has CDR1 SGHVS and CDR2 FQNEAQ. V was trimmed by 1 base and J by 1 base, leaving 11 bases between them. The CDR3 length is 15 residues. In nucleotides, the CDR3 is TGTGCCAGCAGCTTAGATAGGCAGAGATCCTACGAGCAGTACTTC. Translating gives CASSLDRQRSYEQYF.

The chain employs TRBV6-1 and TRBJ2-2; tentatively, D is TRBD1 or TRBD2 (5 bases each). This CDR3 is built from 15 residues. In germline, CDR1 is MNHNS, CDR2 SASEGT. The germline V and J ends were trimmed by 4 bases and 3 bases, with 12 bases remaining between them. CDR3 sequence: CASSAPGRHTGELFF. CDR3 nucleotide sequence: TGTGCCAGCAGTGCGCCGGGACGGCACACCGGGGAGCTGTTTTTT.

In DNA, the CDR3 is TGCAGTGCTAGAGGAAGGCACAATGAGCAGTTCTTC. It encodes CSARGRHNEQFF. The rearrangement joins TRBV20-1 to TRBJ2-1; D not certain. V gave up 1 base and J gave up 5 bases, with 6 bases separating them. The CDR3 totals 12 residues. Germline V gene sequence: CDR1 DFQATT, CDR2 SNEGSKA (reference sequence).

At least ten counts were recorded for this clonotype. The CDR3, as DNA: TGCAGCGCTCAAAAAGGGACAGGAAGGGATCAGCCCCAGCATTTT. It codes for CSAQKGTGRDQPQHF. The rearrangement joins TRBV29-1 to TRBJ1-5, with 8 bases that match TRBD1. The CDR3 contains 15 residues. CDR1 and CDR2 (germline): SQVTM, ANQGSEA. Trimming took 7 bases from V and 5 from J; bases not matched to a gene: 13.

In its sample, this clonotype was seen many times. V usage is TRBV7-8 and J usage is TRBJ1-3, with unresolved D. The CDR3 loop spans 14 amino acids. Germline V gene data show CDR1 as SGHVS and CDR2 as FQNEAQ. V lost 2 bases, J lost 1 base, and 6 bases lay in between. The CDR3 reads CASSLTLSGNTIYF. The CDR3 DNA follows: TGTGCCAGCAGCTTAACCCTGTCTGGAAACACCATATATTTT.

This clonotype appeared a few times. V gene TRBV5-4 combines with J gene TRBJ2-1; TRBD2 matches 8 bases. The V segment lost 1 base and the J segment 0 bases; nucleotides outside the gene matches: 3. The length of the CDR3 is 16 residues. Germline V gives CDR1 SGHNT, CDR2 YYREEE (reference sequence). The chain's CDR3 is CASSLKLAASYNEQFF. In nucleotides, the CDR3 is TGTGCCAGCAGCTTGAAACTAGCGGCCTCCTACAATGAGCAGTTCTTC.